A selection of T cell receptor beta chains follows, all from one sample in a study of T cell responses to AZD1222 COVID-19 vaccine. TCRdb keeps only in-frame clones here, not all; method: immunoSEQ multiplex PCR. Among about 120,000 clones, around 87% were seen once, and the ten largest hold just over 2.5%. Sequences were derived from peripheral blood, sampled 28 days after the second AZD1222 dose. The receptors were sampled from an adult who received the AZD1222 COVID-19 vaccine. The CDR3 runs from the conserved cysteine through the conserved F or W. The order of the fields is J gene, clone size, V gene, D gene, CDR3 DNA, CDR3 protein. D genes are given only for firm matches. Not all rows give a size; the values are once, few, many and, for expanded clones, a class.

J: TRBJ1-5
size: -
V: TRBV7-2
D: TRBD1
DNA: TGTGCCAGCAGCCTAGATCACAGGGGCGGCATAAATCAGCCCCAGCATTTT
CDR3: CASSLDHRGGINQPQHF

J: TRBJ1-6
size: medium-sized
V: TRBV9
D: -
DNA: TGTGCCAGCAGCCCCGGGAGGGAGGGTTCACCCCTCCACTTT
CDR3: CASSPGREGSPLHF

J: TRBJ2-7
size: once
V: TRBV5-6
D: -
DNA: TGTGCCAGCCATTTTGGGTTGGTCGGAAGCTACGAGCAGTACTTC
CDR3: CASHFGLVGSYEQYF

J: TRBJ2-2
size: once
V: TRBV18
D: -
DNA: TGTGCCAGCTCCCTGAGTAGGCCAAGGAACACCGGGGAGCTGTTTTTT
CDR3: CASSLSRPRNTGELFF

J: TRBJ1-1
size: -
V: TRBV3-1/TRBV3-2
D: -
DNA: TGTGCCAGCAGCCAATTAAGTCTAACGGGCCCTGAAATAGCTTTCTTT
CDR3: CASSQLSLTGPEIAFF

J: TRBJ1-6
size: -
V: TRBV19
D: -
DNA: TGTGCCAGTAGTGAGCAGTATAATTCACCCCTCCACTTT
CDR3: CASSEQYNSPLHF

J: TRBJ1-6
size: -
V: TRBV27
D: -
DNA: TGTGCCAGCAGTCGCATTGGAGATTCACCCCTCCACTTT
CDR3: CASSRIGDSPLHF

J: TRBJ2-7
size: -
V: TRBV4-1
D: -
DNA: TGCGCCAGCAGCCAAATCTTGGGGGACGGTACCGAGCAGTACTTC
CDR3: CASSQILGDGTEQYF

J: TRBJ1-6
size: -
V: TRBV13
D: -
DNA: TGTGCCAGCAGACCAACAGGGAGCTCCTATAATTCACCCCTCCACTTT
CDR3: CASRPTGSSYNSPLHF

J: TRBJ2-5
size: -
V: TRBV11-2
D: -
DNA: TGTGCCAGCAGCTTAGGGCGAGCGGTGGCCCAGTACTTC
CDR3: CASSLGRAVAQYF

J: TRBJ2-1
size: -
V: TRBV9
D: TRBD1
DNA: TGTGCCAGCAGCGTACAGGGACAGGGGGCGAGTGAGCAGTTCTTC
CDR3: CASSVQGQGASEQFF

J: TRBJ1-3
size: -
V: TRBV28
D: -
DNA: TGTGCCAGCAGTTTTCCGGGGGCCCTCCGAAACACCATATATTTT
CDR3: CASSFPGALRNTIYF

J: TRBJ1-5
size: -
V: TRBV27
D: TRBD1
DNA: TGTGCCAGCAGTAGGTCAGGGGGTAACAATCAGCCCCAGCATTTT
CDR3: CASSRSGGNNQPQHF

J: TRBJ1-6
size: -
V: TRBV7-9
D: -
DNA: TGTGCCAGCAGCCGACTGGGGGCTCAATCACCCCTCCACTTT
CDR3: CASSRLGAQSPLHF

J: TRBJ1-1
size: -
V: TRBV5-1
D: -
DNA: TGCGCCAGCAGCTTCGGCAGGGCGGGGTGGGACACTGAAGCTTTCTTT
CDR3: CASSFGRAGWDTEAFF

J: TRBJ1-1
size: once
V: TRBV14
D: -
DNA: TGTGCCAGCAGCCAAACCGCGAACACTGAAGCTTTCTTT
CDR3: CASSQTANTEAFF

J: TRBJ2-2
size: -
V: TRBV7-3
D: TRBD2
DNA: TGTGCCAGCAGCGGGACTACCCAAACCGGGGAGCTGTTTTTT
CDR3: CASSGTTQTGELFF

J: TRBJ1-4
size: -
V: TRBV3-1/TRBV3-2
D: -
DNA: TGTGCCAGCAGCTCCCCCGTGGAAAAACTGTTTTTT
CDR3: CASSSPVEKLFF

J: TRBJ2-5
size: -
V: TRBV11-2
D: -
DNA: TGTGCCAGCAGCCTCCAAGAGACCCAGTACTTC
CDR3: CASSLQETQYF

J: TRBJ1-5
size: once
V: TRBV18
D: TRBD1
DNA: TGTGCCAGCTCACCCGACAGGGATCAGCCCCAGCATTTT
CDR3: CASSPDRDQPQHF

J: TRBJ1-3
size: -
V: TRBV14
D: -
DNA: TGTGCCAGCAGCCAATTGGGGCAGGACTCTGGAAACACCATATATTTT
CDR3: CASSQLGQDSGNTIYF

J: TRBJ1-1
size: once
V: TRBV7-3
D: -
DNA: TGTGCCAGCAGCCCCGCGGTCCGAACTGAAGCTTTCTTT
CDR3: CASSPAVRTEAFF

J: TRBJ1-2
size: -
V: TRBV19
D: TRBD1
DNA: TGTGCCAGTAGTGCGGGACAGGGGACCTATGGCTACACCTTC
CDR3: CASSAGQGTYGYTF

J: TRBJ1-5
size: -
V: TRBV28
D: TRBD1
DNA: TGTGCCAGCAGAGACAGGGGGGGTCAGCCCCAGCATTTT
CDR3: CASRDRGGQPQHF

J: TRBJ2-7
size: -
V: TRBV5-4
D: TRBD2
DNA: TGTGCCAGCAGCTCCCTAGTGGGAGGGATAGGCGAGCAGTACTTC
CDR3: CASSSLVGGIGEQYF

J: TRBJ1-1
size: -
V: TRBV7-2
D: -
DNA: TGTGCCAGCAGCTTACAACGGTCCGTCGGAGCTTTCTTT
CDR3: CASSLQRSVGAFF

J: TRBJ1-1
size: -
V: TRBV7-2
D: -
DNA: TGTGCCAGCAGCTTAGTCTTAAGAGGGAGAACTGAAGCTTTCTTT
CDR3: CASSLVLRGRTEAFF

J: TRBJ2-3
size: -
V: TRBV10-3
D: TRBD1
DNA: TGTGCCATCAGTGTGGGGACAGCCCTTACAGATACGCAGTATTTT
CDR3: CAISVGTALTDTQYF

J: TRBJ1-1
size: -
V: TRBV5-4
D: TRBD1
DNA: TGTGCCAGCATCGTGGACAGGGGGGCAAGGACTGAAGCTTTCTTT
CDR3: CASIVDRGARTEAFF

J: TRBJ2-7
size: -
V: TRBV25-1
D: -
DNA: TGTGCCAGCAGTGAATTCGGGGACGACGAGCAGTACTTC
CDR3: CASSEFGDDEQYF

J: TRBJ2-1
size: -
V: TRBV29-1
D: TRBD1
DNA: TGCAGCGTCTACCCGGGACAGGGGGACAATGAGCAGTTCTTC
CDR3: CSVYPGQGDNEQFF

J: TRBJ1-4
size: -
V: TRBV5-4
D: -
DNA: TGTGCCAGCAGCTCCGCTCAGGGGATTGATGAAAAACTGTTTTTT
CDR3: CASSSAQGIDEKLFF

J: TRBJ1-1
size: -
V: TRBV12-5
D: TRBD1
DNA: TGTGCTAGTGGTTTGGTTCGAGGACAGGGGATGAACACTGAAGCTTTCTTT
CDR3: CASGLVRGQGMNTEAFF

J: TRBJ2-7
size: -
V: TRBV14
D: -
DNA: TGTGCCAGCAGCCGGCTCAGCTTCTCCTACGAGCAGTACTTC
CDR3: CASSRLSFSYEQYF

J: TRBJ2-6
size: -
V: TRBV19
D: -
DNA: TGTGCCAGTAGTATATGGATAGGGTCCCCCTTCTCTGGGGCCAACGTCCTGACTTTC
CDR3: CASSIWIGSPFSGANVLTF

J: TRBJ1-6
size: -
V: TRBV7-7
D: -
DNA: TGTGCTAGCAGCACACACAGGAATTCACCCCTCCACTTT
CDR3: CASSTHRNSPLHF

J: TRBJ2-2
size: -
V: TRBV6-5
D: TRBD1
DNA: TGTGCCAGCAGTCGCAGGGGGTACACCGGGGAGCTGTTTTTT
CDR3: CASSRRGYTGELFF

J: TRBJ1-1
size: -
V: TRBV6-5
D: -
DNA: TGTGCCACCAAACAGTTAGGGAACACTGAAGCTTTCTTT
CDR3: CATKQLGNTEAFF

J: TRBJ1-5
size: -
V: TRBV7-8
D: TRBD1
DNA: TGTGCCAGCAGCTCGAACAGGGGCCAGAATCAGCCCCAGCATTTT
CDR3: CASSSNRGQNQPQHF

J: TRBJ1-2
size: -
V: TRBV6-5
D: -
DNA: TGTGCCAGCACCCAAGGGGGATTCGCCTATGGCTACACCTTC
CDR3: CASTQGGFAYGYTF

J: TRBJ1-1
size: -
V: TRBV28
D: -
DNA: TGTGCCTCCCCTCCCGGGACACTGAACACTGAAGCTTTCTTT
CDR3: CASPPGTLNTEAFF

J: TRBJ1-2
size: -
V: TRBV19
D: -
DNA: TGTGCCAGCCGGGACCTCTATGGCTACACCTTC
CDR3: CASRDLYGYTF

J: TRBJ1-3
size: -
V: TRBV25-1
D: -
DNA: TGTGCCAGCAGTGATTGGGTCTCTGGAAACACCATATATTTT
CDR3: CASSDWVSGNTIYF

J: TRBJ2-2
size: -
V: TRBV21-1
D: -
DNA: TGTGCCAGCAGCAAGTCCGGCACCCCCAACGTTTCTGGGGGTTCCCAACCTAAGTCTGTGGAGCTGTTTTTT
CDR3: CASSKSGTPNVSGGSQPKSVELFF

J: TRBJ2-3
size: -
V: TRBV3-1/TRBV3-2
D: TRBD2
DNA: TGTGCCAGCAGTTCTAGCGGGGGGGCAGATACGCAGTATTTT
CDR3: CASSSSGGADTQYF

J: TRBJ2-3
size: -
V: TRBV28
D: TRBD2
DNA: TGTGCCAGCAGTCACCGCCCGACTAGCGGGTTAACAGATACGCAGTATTTT
CDR3: CASSHRPTSGLTDTQYF

J: TRBJ1-1
size: -
V: TRBV12-3/TRBV12-4
D: -
DNA: TGTGCCAGCAGGACCGGGACAGAAGCTTTCTTT
CDR3: CASRTGTEAFF

J: TRBJ1-5
size: -
V: TRBV2
D: -
DNA: TGTGCCAGCAGTGAAGGACTTAATCAGCCCCAGCATTTT
CDR3: CASSEGLNQPQHF

J: TRBJ2-2
size: -
V: TRBV4-3
D: TRBD1
DNA: TGCGCCAGCAGCTTGGGACAGCCCGGGGAGCTGTTTTTT
CDR3: CASSLGQPGELFF

J: TRBJ2-7
size: -
V: TRBV24-1
D: TRBD1
DNA: TGTGCCACACAAGGAGACAGGGGCGAGCAGTACTTC
CDR3: CATQGDRGEQYF

J: TRBJ1-6
size: once
V: TRBV11-3
D: TRBD1
DNA: TGTGCCAGCAGTCCCGGACAGGGGAGAACAAACTCCTATAATTCACCCCTCCACTTT
CDR3: CASSPGQGRTNSYNSPLHF

J: TRBJ2-5
size: many
V: TRBV19
D: TRBD2
DNA: TGTGCCAGTAGTATAGCCAGCGGGAGGCAAGAGACCCAGTACTTC
CDR3: CASSIASGRQETQYF